These 20 T cell receptor beta chains share one sample of origin, sequenced in a study of blood T cells in healthy people across ages. The authors ran a second PCR of about 7 to 11 cycles using a sample-barcoded 5' primer and a J-beta primer mix. A single record per CDR3 protein comes from TCRdb applying MiXCR to the 5' RACE reads. The table has 700,000 or so distinct CDR3 sequences, approximately 40% seen once. The specimen sequenced was blood. The receptors shown here come from an elderly man in good health.

J is TRBJ1-5 and V is TRBV7-2; 10 positions agree with TRBD1. The CDR3 runs to 15 residues. The germline CDR1 and CDR2 sequences are SGHTA and FQGNSA. Trimming at V came to 1 base and at J to 6 bases, leaving 3 bases not matched to a gene. The CDR3 DNA reads TGTGCCAGCAGCTTAGAAGGGGACAGGGGTCAGCCCCAGCATTTT. Its translation is CASSLEGDRGQPQHF. Supplemented by reference TRBV7-2 and TRBJ1-5, the full variable domain reads GAGVSQSPSNKVTEKGKDVELRCDPISGHTALYWYRQSLGQGLEFLIYFQGNSAPDKSGLPSDRFSAERTGGSVSTLTIQRTQQEDSAVYLCASSLEGDRGQPQHFGDGTRLSIL.

This rearrangement joins TRBV30 to TRBJ1-1, with D hard to call. Germline CDR1 reads GTSNPN; CDR2 reads SVGIG (reference sequence). The CDR3 totals 14 residues. Trimming cost V 1 base and J 1 base, with 10 bases left between them. As DNA, the CDR3 is TGTGCCTGGAGTGGAAGGGCAACGAACACTGAAGCTTTCTTT. Translation gives CAWSGRATNTEAFF. Together with reference TRBV30 and TRBJ1-1, the CDR3 gives the full variable domain: SQTIHQWPATLVQPVGSPLSLECTVEGTSNPNLYWYRQAAGRGLQLLFYSVGIGQISSEVPQNLSASRPQDRQFILSSKKLLLSDSGFYLCAWSGRATNTEAFFGQGTRLTVV.

This clonotype has just one count. V and J are TRBV4-2 and TRBJ1-1; 7 nucleotides line up with TRBD1. V lost 3 bases, J lost 5 bases, and 6 bases stayed unmatched. CDR3 length equals 14 residues. The germline gives CDR1 LGHNA, CDR2 YNFKEQ. This chain's CDR3 is CASSHHRGITEAFF. The CDR3 DNA reads TGTGCCAGCAGCCACCACAGGGGAATTACTGAAGCTTTCTTT.

This clonotype was observed a few times. This chain connects TRBV11-3 to TRBJ2-3, with 8 bases identical to TRBD2. Germline trimming cut 3 bases from V and 6 bases from J; bases unmatched to any gene: 8. This CDR3 is 15 amino acids long. The germline V gene encodes CDR1 SGHNT and CDR2 YENEEA. The CDR3 sequence: CASSLRGAKSDTQYF. The CDR3 DNA follows: TGTGCCAGCAGCTTGCGGGGGGCCAAATCCGATACGCAGTATTTT. Together with reference TRBV11-3 and TRBJ2-3, the CDR3 gives the full variable domain: EAGVVQSPRYKIIEKKQPVAFWCNPISGHNTLYWYLQNLGQGPELLIRYENEEAVDDSQLPKDRFSAERLKGVDSTLKIQPAELGDSAVYLCASSLRGAKSDTQYFGPGTRLTVL.

This chain uses TRBV6-5 with TRBJ2-5; no firm D call. Trimming pared 0 bases from V and 1 base from J, leaving 6 bases between. Germline values: CDR1 MNHEY, CDR2 SVGAGI. The CDR3 totals 14 residues. The CDR3 sequence: CASSYSNSQETQYF. Written as DNA, the CDR3 is TGTGCCAGCAGTTACTCGAACAGCCAAGAGACCCAGTACTTC.

This clonotype turned up a few times. The chain recombines TRBV7-2 with TRBJ2-3; maybe TRBD2 (7 bases). The germline gives CDR1 SGHTA, CDR2 FQGNSA. With 8 bases removed from V and 3 bases from J, the gap between germline ends came to 15 bases. CDR3 length equals 14 residues. CDR3 coding DNA: TGTGCCAGCTCCCGGGGGGCAGTGACAGATACGCAGTATTTT. This gives the protein CASSRGAVTDTQYF.

This clonotype was recorded many times. The chain joins TRBV3-1 to TRBJ2-7, with TRBD1 identical over 9 bases. With V trimmed by 5 bases and J by 7 bases, 6 bases remained unmatched. Germline V gives CDR1 LGHDT, CDR2 YNNKEL (reference sequence). The CDR3 sequence is 13 residues long. For the CDR3, the DNA is TGTGCCAGCAGCTCCGGGACAGGGTATGAGCAGTACTTC. Encoded protein: CASSSGTGYEQYF.

Of note for this clonotype: Its ends do not fully match the called genes, so a read error is possible. The chain combines TRBV30 with TRBJ2-3; D may be TRBD1 (8 bases). CDR1 and CDR2 (germline): GTSNPN, SVGIG (reference sequence). There are 14 residues in the CDR3. As DNA, the CDR3 is TGTGCCTGGCAACAGGGGGGGTACACAGATACGCGGTATTTT. Its translation: CAWQQGGYTDTRYF.

The V gene is TRBV18, the J gene TRBJ2-5; the D is unclear. The germline CDR1 and CDR2 sequences are KGHSH and LQKENI. The V end was cut by 1 base, the J end by 2 bases, with 11 bases between. The CDR3 contains 15 residues. CDR3 nucleotides: TGTGCCAGCTCACCACGGCGGCAGGCTCAAGAGACCCAGTACTTC. Its protein product is CASSPRRQAQETQYF.

The V call is TRBV7-2, the J call TRBJ2-2; no clear D gene. The CDR3 spans 15 residues. Trimming removed 0 bases from V and 7 bases from J, with 12 bases in between. Germline values: CDR1 SGHTA, CDR2 FQGNSA. The CDR3, as DNA: TGTGCCAGCAGCTTAGCCCGGCCGGCGGTCGGGGAGCTGTTTTTT. Translated: CASSLARPAVGELFF.

The chain couples TRBV6-5 to TRBJ2-5; 10 bases align to TRBD2. The J call is in doubt because the DNA end fits TRBJ2-7 better. This CDR3 has 16 amino acids. The V gene's germline CDR1 is MNHEY and CDR2 SVGAGI. The CDR3 sequence: CARGSVIAGGSNEQYF. CDR3 bases: TGTGCCAGAGGATCCGTCATAGCGGGGGGATCCAACGAGCAGTACTTC.

The J gene is TRBJ1-2, the V gene TRBV7-9; possible D gene TRBD1, 5 bases. V lost 1 base, J lost 9 bases, and 15 bases lay in between. The length of the CDR3 is 14 residues. In germline, CDR1 is SEHNR, CDR2 FQNEAQ (reference sequence). CDR3 sequence: CASSLEGWGSSYTF. The CDR3, as DNA: TGTGCCAGCAGCTTAGAAGGTTGGGGGTCGAGCTACACCTTC.

The chain joins TRBV18 to TRBJ2-5; TRBD1 matches at 8 bases. This CDR3 is built from 15 residues. J gave up 5 bases and V 0 bases, and 5 bases lay outside the gene matches. Germline V CDR1 and CDR2: KGHSH, LQKENI. CDR3: CASSPPMTGDETQYF. The CDR3 bases are TGTGCCAGCTCACCACCTATGACAGGGGACGAGACCCAGTACTTC.

The chain recombines TRBV6-2 or TRBV6-3 with TRBJ2-4; no reliable D call. The J call may be in error: the DNA end matches TRBJ2-7 better. The CDR3 has 12 residues. Germline V gene sequence: CDR1 MNHEY, CDR2 SVGEGT. CDR3 loop: CATQWGVYEQYF. CDR3 DNA sequence: TGTGCCACCCAGTGGGGTGTCTACGAGCAGTACTTC.

This clonotype was counted at least ten times. V usage is TRBV4-1 and J usage is TRBJ1-2, with D tentatively TRBD1 (5 bases). The CDR3 has 15 residues. Germline V gene data show CDR1 as MGHRA and CDR2 as YSYEKL. V lost 3 bases and J 1 base, leaving 12 bases between the germline ends. The DNA of the CDR3 is TGCGCCAGCAGCCAGCCCCGAGACAGTAACTATGGCTACACCTTC. Translated, it gives CASSQPRDSNYGYTF.

The rearrangement links TRBV28 to TRBJ2-1; 11 bases agree with TRBD2. Trimming cost V 6 bases and J 0 bases; bases outside gene matches: 4. Germline CDR1 is MDHEN and CDR2 is SYDVKM. CDR3 length: 16 amino acids. The CDR3 DNA is TGTGCCAGCAGGCTTCTAGCGGGAGGCTCCTACAATGAGCAGTTCTTC. Amino acid sequence: CASRLLAGGSYNEQFF.

This chain links TRBV5-8 with TRBJ1-2, with D unresolved. CDR1 SGHTS and CDR2 YDEGEE come from the germline V gene. The V end was cut by 4 bases, the J end by 6 bases, with 13 bases between. The CDR3 totals 13 residues. CDR3 sequence: CASSPPRGDGYTF. In nucleotides, the CDR3 is TGTGCCAGCAGCCCCCCCCGGGGTGATGGCTACACCTTC.

A remark on this clonotype: One end of the junction varies from germline; a read error may be responsible. CDR3 nucleotides: TGTGCCAGCTCACCATATGCGCCAGCGGGGGCCGGGACCACAGATACGCAGTATTTC. The encoded protein is CASSPYAPAGAGTTDTQYF. This chain connects TRBV18 to TRBJ2-3; 8 bases map to TRBD2. Germline lookup yields CDR1 KGHSH and CDR2 LQKENI. CDR3 length: 19 amino acids.

This clonotype was found many times. The chain uses TRBV5-8 and TRBJ2-5; TRBD1 matches 9 bases. The CDR3 runs 15 residues. V lost 0 bases, J lost 1 base, and 1 base stayed unmatched. Per the germline V gene, CDR1 is SGHTS and CDR2 is YDEGEE. The CDR3 protein is CASSLGQGVQETQYF. CDR3 DNA sequence: TGTGCCAGCAGCTTGGGACAGGGGGTCCAAGAGACCCAGTACTTC.

In the case of this clonotype: The germline gene is not matched at one end of the junction; a read error may be the cause. The V call is TRBV3-1, the J call TRBJ2-1, with D perhaps TRBD2 (5 bases). Germline assignment: CDR1 LGHDT and CDR2 YNNKEL (reference sequence). The CDR3 sequence is 11 residues long. The CDR3 nucleotides read TGTGTCAGCAGCCTAGCCCATGAGCAGTTCTTC. Protein: CVSSLAHEQFF.